What follows describes a single TCR beta chain. Its specificity is not known. The authors ran a second PCR of 7 to 11 cycles using a sample-barcoded 5' primer and a J-beta primer mix. TCRdb called the 5' RACE reads again in MiXCR, with one record for every CDR3 protein. In the table there are roughly 1,300,000 distinct CDR3 sequences, approximately 63% of which are singletons. This CDR3 is 16 amino acids long. Trimming removed 0 bases at V and 4 bases at J, with 12 bases between. Germline V gene sequence: CDR1 LGHDT, CDR2 YNNKEL (reference sequence). The data are from a study of blood T cells in healthy people across ages. Whole-study findings and limits: Correlation between TCR beta diversity and naive T cell percentage was strong. Researchers said unsorted PBMCs prevented a conclusive naive versus antigen-experienced comparison.

The chain links TRBV3-1 to TRBJ2-2; D gene ambiguous. Material for sequencing was blood. The source of this sequence is a man in his late teens or twenties in good health. CDR3 loop: CASSQDTFSSTGELFF. DNA of the CDR3: TGTGCCAGCAGCCAAGATACGTTTTCATCCACCGGGGAGCTGTTTTTT.